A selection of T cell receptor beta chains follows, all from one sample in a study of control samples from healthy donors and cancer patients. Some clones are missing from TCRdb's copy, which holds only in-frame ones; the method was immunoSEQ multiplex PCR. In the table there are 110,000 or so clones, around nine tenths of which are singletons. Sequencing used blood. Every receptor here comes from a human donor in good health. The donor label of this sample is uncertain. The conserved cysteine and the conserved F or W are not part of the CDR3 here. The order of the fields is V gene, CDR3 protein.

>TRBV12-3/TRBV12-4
ASGGGYSYGYT
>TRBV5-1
ASSSYFGGGNSPLH
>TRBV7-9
ASSLELALNTEAF
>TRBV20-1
SASLRRTNEKLF
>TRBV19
ASSTGSFSTDTQY
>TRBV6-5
ASSYSGGAGGYT
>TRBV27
ASSSIGTGGGWGGYT
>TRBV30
ASTGPYLFGSGLALH
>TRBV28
ASRPSVAGGPGEQF
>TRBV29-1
SAPSSGHTDTQY
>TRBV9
ASSALGTGELF
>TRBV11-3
ASSLDLGTGNTGELF
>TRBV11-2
ASSRGPGAIYEQY
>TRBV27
ASSRSGSGNTIY
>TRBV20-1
SAYGYTEAF
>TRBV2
ASRADLRNNSPLH
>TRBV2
ASSEGLRETQY
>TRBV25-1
ASSKTGLYNEQF
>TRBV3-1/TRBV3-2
ASSPYSQGVFTDTQY
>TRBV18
ASSDLPGEKLF
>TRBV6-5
ASSQQGNYGYT
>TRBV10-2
ASATGTSGGVTDTQY
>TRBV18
ASSGGDTGELF
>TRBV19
ASSTQGAGNTEAF
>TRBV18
ASSPDNTEAF
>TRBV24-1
ATSEAPRGTDTQY
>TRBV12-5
ASGLDFRRGADTGELF
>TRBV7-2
ASSSRGGGESPQH
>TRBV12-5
ASGAGTANTEAF
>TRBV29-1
SAGGWGGYT
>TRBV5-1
ASSPGPGLRRGQMNTEAF
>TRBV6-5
ASTSNGANYGYT
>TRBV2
ASKREMNTEAF
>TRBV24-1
ATSDNLRSEAF
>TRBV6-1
ASSDRDRVFDQPQH
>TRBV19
ASSIEGTGNTEAF
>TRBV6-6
ASSYSKGTGELF
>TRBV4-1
ASSQDQGRMNTEAF
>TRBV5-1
ASSFQAGSLRSYNEQF
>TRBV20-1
SARTGTPQH
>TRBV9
ASSVAFGVNTGELF
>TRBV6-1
ASSVGYGTSGGSNEQF
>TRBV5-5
ASSPGQGFFYGYT
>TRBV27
ASSWAPASEIINEQF
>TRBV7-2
ASSLLTGIAVETQY
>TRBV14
ASSPLDGTSDTQY
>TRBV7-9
ASSDFRISQYYGYT
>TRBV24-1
ATSDYRGGDGTQY